Listed here are 21 T cell receptor beta chains from one sample, sequenced in a study of cytomegalovirus exposure and HLA in healthy donors (dated by TCRdb to 2017 to 2019). The library was produced with the immunoSEQ multiplex PCR assay. The multiplex PCR relied on a mix of 60 forward primers for TCR Vbeta segments and 13 reverse primers for TCR Jbeta segments. As stored in TCRdb, this immuneACCESS dataset retains in-frame rearrangements with V and J assigned. A fraction of the clones does not appear; measured against another copy, unresolved V genes explain less than half of the discrepancy, and the remainder lacks a known reason. This sample holds roughly 130,000 clones; 80% to 90% were observed only once. The ten largest clonotypes hold about 2.7% of the sample. Material for sequencing was PBMCs. The receptors shown here come from a woman in her late teens or twenties in good health and CMV-seropositive.

This clone has just one count. The chain combines TRBV11-2 with TRBJ2-1; the D is unclear. Looked up from germline, CDR1 is SGHAT and CDR2 is FQNNGV. This CDR3 is built from 15 residues. V was trimmed by 1 base and J by 2 bases, leaving 9 bases between them. CDR3 sequence (DNA): TGTGCCAGCAGCTTAGCGCCCAGGACCTACAATGAGCAGTTCTTC. Protein product: CASSLAPRTYNEQFF.

The gene calls are TRBV13 and TRBJ2-1; the match to TRBD2 covers 13 bases. V lost 3 bases and J lost 0; bases outside the gene matches: 5. Germline loops: CDR1 PRHDT, CDR2 FYEKMQ (reference sequence). CDR3 size: 18 residues. CDR3 DNA: TGTGCCAGCAGCTTTGGACTAGCGGGGGCCCCCTCCTACAATGAGCAGTTCTTC. Protein product: CASSFGLAGAPSYNEQFF. Together with reference TRBV13 and TRBJ2-1, the CDR3 gives the full variable domain: AAGVIQSPRHLIKEKRETATLKCYPIPRHDTVYWYQQGPGQDPQFLISFYEKMQSDKGSIPDRFSAQQFSDYHSELNMSSLELGDSALYFCASSFGLAGAPSYNEQFFGPGTRLTVL.

This chain uses TRBV7-9 with TRBJ2-5; D might be TRBD1 (5 bases). Trimming shortened V by 1 base and J by 5 bases, and 11 bases separated the two germline ends. There are 14 residues in the CDR3. CDR1 and CDR2 (germline): SEHNR, FQNEAQ (reference sequence). CDR3 sequence reads: CASSLEGRGETQYF. Written as DNA, the CDR3 is TGTGCCAGCAGCTTAGAGGGGCGCGGTGAGACCCAGTACTTC.

The chain joins TRBV25-1 to TRBJ2-7; TRBD1 aligns across 7 bases. V lost 5 bases and J lost 0; bases outside the gene matches: 4. The CDR3 is made up of 14 amino acids. Germline V gene data show CDR1 as MGHDK and CDR2 as SYGVNS. For the CDR3, the DNA is TGTGCCAGCAGTCCAGCAGGGGGCTCCTACGAGCAGTACTTC. It encodes CASSPAGGSYEQYF.

Remarks on this clone: The same CDR3 also results from other DNA sequences found in this sample. This chain uses TRBV4-1 with TRBJ2-5, with 11 bases that match TRBD1. J was trimmed by 2 bases and V by 1 base; bases with no gene match: 3. There are 16 residues in the CDR3. The germline V gene encodes CDR1 MGHRA and CDR2 YSYEKL. CDR3 nucleotides: TGCGCCAGCAGCCAAGGGGACAGGGGGGGACAAGAGACCCAGTACTTC. This encodes CASSQGDRGGQETQYF.

This clone has just a few counts. J is TRBJ2-7 and V is TRBV7-6; a possible D gene is TRBD2 (5 bases). The CDR3 is 13 residues long. Germline CDR1 reads SGHVS; CDR2 reads FNYEAQ. Trimming removed 4 bases at V and 3 bases at J, with 10 bases between. The CDR3 region is CASSSGLNYEQYF. Written as DNA, the CDR3 is TGTGCCAGCAGCTCTGGACTGAACTACGAGCAGTACTTC.

The gene calls are TRBV11-2 and TRBJ2-1; tentative D call: TRBD2 (6 bases). V was shortened by 5 bases and J by 10 bases, with 21 bases between the two germline ends. The CDR3 covers 15 residues. Germline V gives CDR1 SGHAT, CDR2 FQNNGV. CDR3 DNA sequence: TGTGCCAGCAGCCCTAATGCGGGGTTAGACGAGGAGCAGTTCTTC. This encodes CASSPNAGLDEEQFF.

V is TRBV5-4 and J is TRBJ1-2, with unresolved D. CDR3 length: 15 amino acids. Germline CDR1 and CDR2: SGHNT and YYREEE (reference sequence). Trimming removed 0 bases from V and 0 bases from J, with 9 bases in between. The CDR3: CASSLVPQANYGYTF. As DNA, the CDR3 is TGTGCCAGCAGCTTGGTACCTCAGGCTAACTATGGCTACACCTTC.

V gene TRBV4-1 combines with J gene TRBJ1-1; D is unresolved. The V end was cut by 4 bases, the J end by 1 base, with 13 bases between. The V gene's germline CDR1 is MGHRA and CDR2 YSYEKL. The CDR3 has 15 amino acids. CDR3 sequence: CASSLGSRWNTEAFF. The CDR3 DNA is TGCGCCAGCAGCCTGGGCAGCAGGTGGAACACTGAAGCTTTCTTT.

The chain combines TRBV5-1 with TRBJ2-2; D is possibly TRBD2 (5 bases). This CDR3 has 14 residues. Deletions cut 4 bases from V and 3 bases from J, with 10 bases between. Germline loops: CDR1 SGHRS, CDR2 YFSETQ. In nucleotides, the CDR3 is TGCGCCAGCAGCGTAGCCGGGGACACCGGGGAGCTGTTTTTT. Translating it yields CASSVAGDTGELFF.

V and J are TRBV19 and TRBJ2-5, with D maybe TRBD1 (6 bases). TRBJ2-7 explains the end of the DNA better; the J call may be wrong. This CDR3 has 13 residues. The germline CDR1 and CDR2 sequences are LNHDA and SQIVND (reference sequence). CDR3 sequence: CASSPRTVYEQYF. The CDR3 DNA is TGTGCCAGTAGCCCCAGGACAGTTTACGAGCAGTACTTC.

The chain employs TRBV27 and TRBJ2-1, with 7 bases identical to TRBD2. CDR1 is MNHEY and CDR2 is SMNVEV in the germline V gene (reference sequence). CDR3 length: 16 residues. V was clipped by 5 bases and J by 1 base; unmatched bases: 8. CDR3 loop: CASSPLGGGSYNEQFF. CDR3 DNA: TGTGCCAGCAGTCCCCTGGGCGGGGGATCCTACAATGAGCAGTTCTTC.

The rearrangement uses TRBV4-1 and TRBJ1-3; D possibly corresponds to TRBD1 (5 bases). V lost 4 bases and J lost 2, with 21 bases in between. The length of the CDR3 is 18 residues. CDR1 and CDR2 (germline): MGHRA, YSYEKL. The CDR3 here is CASSPFAGDWTTGNTIYF. DNA of the CDR3: TGCGCCAGCAGCCCATTCGCTGGAGATTGGACAACTGGAAACACCATATATTTT.

CDR3 DNA sequence: TGTGCCAGCTCACCACCGGTAGCGAGCGGAAACACCATATATTTT. Its protein is CASSPPVASGNTIYF. The chain recombines TRBV18 with TRBJ1-3; D is uncertain. CDR1 and CDR2 from the germline V gene are KGHSH and LQKENI. The germline V and J ends were trimmed by 0 bases and 4 bases, with 10 bases remaining between them. This CDR3 region has 15 residues.

CDR3 bases: TGTGCCAGCGGGGGGGAACAAGAGACCCAGTACTTC. Protein: CASGGEQETQYF. This sequence joins TRBV6-6 and TRBJ2-5; 7 bases map to TRBD2. This CDR3 has 12 residues. V was clipped by 8 bases and J by 2 bases; unmatched bases: 2. Germline lookup yields CDR1 MNHNY and CDR2 SVGAGI (reference sequence).

The chain links TRBV6-1 to TRBJ2-7; 8 bases are shared with TRBD1. The CDR3 has 13 amino acids. Germline V gene lookup returns CDR1 MNHNS and CDR2 SASEGT. The V and J ends lost 6 bases and 2 bases, in that order; junction bases with no gene match: 3. For the CDR3, the DNA is TGTGCCAGCAGGAAGACAGGGGCCTACGAGCAGTACTTC. This encodes CASRKTGAYEQYF.

V usage is TRBV28 and J usage is TRBJ2-1; tentative D call: TRBD2 (6 bases). Germline values: CDR1 MDHEN, CDR2 SYDVKM. The CDR3 contains 14 residues. V was clipped by 4 bases and J by 9 bases, with 16 bases between them. In nucleotides, the CDR3 is TGTGCCAGCAGTTCCCCTGGAGGGGCGGTTGAGCAGTTCTTC. Its translation is CASSSPGGAVEQFF.

This chain uses TRBV5-6 with TRBJ1-5; 10 bases map to TRBD1. Germline V gene sequence: CDR1 SGHDT, CDR2 YYEEEE. The CDR3 runs to 14 residues. V dropped 3 bases and J dropped 7; count of bases not matched to a gene: 4. CDR3 loop: CASSWGTGDQPQHF. CDR3 bases: TGTGCCAGCAGCTGGGGGACAGGGGACCAGCCCCAGCATTTT. Full variable domain (missing parts from reference TRBV5-6 and TRBJ1-5): DAGVTQSPTHLIKTRGQQVTLRCSPKSGHDTVSWYQQALGQGPQFIFQYYEEEERQRGNFPDRFSGHQFPNYSSELNVNALLLGDSALYLCASSWGTGDQPQHFGDGTRLSIL.

In this sample, this clone turned up once. The chain joins TRBV7-3 to TRBJ2-2; D might be TRBD2 (6 bases). Germline V lookup: CDR1 SGHTA, CDR2 FQGTGA. V was shortened by 5 bases and J by 0 bases, with 13 bases between the two germline ends. This CDR3 region has 16 residues. This CDR3 reads CASSPRPGANTGELFF. The CDR3 nucleotides read TGTGCCAGCAGCCCCCGGCCGGGGGCGAACACCGGGGAGCTGTTTTTT.

This clone was seen only once. This chain uses TRBV7-9 with TRBJ2-1; TRBD1 aligns across 9 bases. This CDR3 spans 14 amino acids. The V segment lost 5 bases and the J segment 8 bases; nucleotides outside the gene matches: 7. Looked up from germline, CDR1 is SEHNR and CDR2 is FQNEAQ (reference sequence). The CDR3 loop reads CASSAGTGRDEQFF. CDR3 nucleotide sequence: TGTGCCAGCAGCGCCGGGACAGGGCGCGATGAGCAGTTCTTC.

This sequence joins TRBV7-9 and TRBJ2-1; 8 bases fit TRBD1. The ends lost 3 bases at V and 5 bases at J; junction bases unmatched: 12. The CDR3 consists of 17 residues. CDR1 is SEHNR and CDR2 is FQNEAQ in the germline V gene (reference sequence). The CDR3 protein is CASSLPATGARDNEQFF. CDR3 nucleotide sequence: TGTGCCAGCAGCTTGCCCGCGACAGGGGCTAGGGACAATGAGCAGTTCTTC.